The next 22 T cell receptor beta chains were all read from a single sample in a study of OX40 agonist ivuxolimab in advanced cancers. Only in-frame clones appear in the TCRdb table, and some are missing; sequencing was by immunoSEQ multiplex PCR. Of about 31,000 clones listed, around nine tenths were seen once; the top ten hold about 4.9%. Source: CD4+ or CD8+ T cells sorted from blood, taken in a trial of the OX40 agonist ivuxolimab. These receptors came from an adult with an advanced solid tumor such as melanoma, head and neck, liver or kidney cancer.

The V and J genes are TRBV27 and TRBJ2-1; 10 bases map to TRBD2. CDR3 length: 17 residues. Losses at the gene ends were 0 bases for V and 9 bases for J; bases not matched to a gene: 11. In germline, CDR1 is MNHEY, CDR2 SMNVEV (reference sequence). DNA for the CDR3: TGTGCCAGCAGTTTATCCCGAACTAGCGGGATACTCGGTGAGCAGTTCTTC. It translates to CASSLSRTSGILGEQFF.

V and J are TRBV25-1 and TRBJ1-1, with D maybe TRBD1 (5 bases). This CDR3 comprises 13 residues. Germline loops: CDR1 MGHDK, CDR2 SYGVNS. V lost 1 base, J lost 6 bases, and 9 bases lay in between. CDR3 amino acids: CASSEFGGAEAFF. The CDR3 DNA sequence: TGTGCCAGCAGTGAATTTGGGGGTGCTGAAGCTTTCTTT.

CDR3 DNA sequence: TGTGCCAGCAGCCCAACCACTATCCAGGAGGTCTCGCCCTACAATGAGCAGTTCTTC. Translating it yields CASSPTTIQEVSPYNEQFF. The chain is built from TRBV9 and TRBJ2-1; perhaps TRBD2 as D (5 bases). CDR3 size: 19 residues. Deletions cut 4 bases from V and 2 bases from J, with 25 bases between. CDR1 SGDLS and CDR2 YYNGEE come from the germline V gene.

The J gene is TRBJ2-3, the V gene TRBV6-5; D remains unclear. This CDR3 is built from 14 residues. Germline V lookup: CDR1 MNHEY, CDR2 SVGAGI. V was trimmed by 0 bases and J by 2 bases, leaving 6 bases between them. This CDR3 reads CASSYSDSTDTQYF. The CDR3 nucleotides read TGTGCCAGCAGTTACTCGGATTCCACAGATACGCAGTATTTT.

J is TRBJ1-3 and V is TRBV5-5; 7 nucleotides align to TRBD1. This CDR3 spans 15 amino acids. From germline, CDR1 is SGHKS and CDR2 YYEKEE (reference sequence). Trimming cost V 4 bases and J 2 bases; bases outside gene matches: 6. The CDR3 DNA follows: TGTGCCAGCAGCCACAGGGGACTCCCTGGAAACACCATATATTTT. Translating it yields CASSHRGLPGNTIYF.

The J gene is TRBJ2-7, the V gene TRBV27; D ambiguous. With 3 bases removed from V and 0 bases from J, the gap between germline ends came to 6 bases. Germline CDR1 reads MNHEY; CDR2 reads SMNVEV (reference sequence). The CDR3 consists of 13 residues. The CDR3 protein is CASSFGPSYEQYV. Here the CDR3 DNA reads TGTGCCAGCAGTTTCGGCCCCTCCTACGAGCAGTACGTC.

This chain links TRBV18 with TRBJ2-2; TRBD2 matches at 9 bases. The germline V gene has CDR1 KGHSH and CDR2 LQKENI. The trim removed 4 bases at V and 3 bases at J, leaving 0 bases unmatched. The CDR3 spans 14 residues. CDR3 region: CASSRLADTGELFF. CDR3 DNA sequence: TGTGCCAGCTCACGACTAGCGGACACCGGGGAGCTGTTTTTT.

The CDR3 nucleotides are TGCGCCAGCAGCCAAGTATTGGCCGGACAGGGCCAAGAGACCCAGTACTTC. It is translated as CASSQVLAGQGQETQYF. The chain has TRBV4-1 and TRBJ2-5; 8 nucleotides match TRBD1. The length of the CDR3 is 17 residues. V shed 1 base and J 1 base; nucleotides not matched to a gene: 8. Germline lookup yields CDR1 MGHRA and CDR2 YSYEKL.

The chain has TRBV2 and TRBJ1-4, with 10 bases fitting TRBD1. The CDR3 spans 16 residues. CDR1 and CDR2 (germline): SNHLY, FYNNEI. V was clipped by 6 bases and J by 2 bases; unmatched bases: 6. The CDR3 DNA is TGTGCCAGCAGGGGACAGGGGATTATCACTAATGAAAAACTGTTTTTT. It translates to CASRGQGIITNEKLFF.

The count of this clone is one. The CDR3 loop reads CASLDRKTYNSPLHF. CDR3 nucleotides: TGTGCCAGCCTGGACAGGAAAACCTATAATTCACCCCTCCACTTT. The gene calls are TRBV6-5 and TRBJ1-6, with 7 bases matching TRBD1. J gave up 2 bases and V 8 bases, and 6 bases lay outside the gene matches. CDR1 MNHEY and CDR2 SVGAGI come from the germline V gene. CDR3 size: 15 residues.

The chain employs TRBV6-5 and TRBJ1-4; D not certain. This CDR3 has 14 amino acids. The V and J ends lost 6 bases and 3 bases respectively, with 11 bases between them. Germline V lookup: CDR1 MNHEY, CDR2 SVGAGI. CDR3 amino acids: CASSPEEPNEKLFF. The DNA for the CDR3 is TGTGCCAGCAGCCCCGAAGAGCCTAATGAAAAACTGTTTTTT.

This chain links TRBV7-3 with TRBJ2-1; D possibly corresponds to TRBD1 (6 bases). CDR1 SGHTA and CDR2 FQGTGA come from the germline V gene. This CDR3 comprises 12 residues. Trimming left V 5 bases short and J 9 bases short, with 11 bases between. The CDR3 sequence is CASSEGTIEQFF. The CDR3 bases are TGTGCCAGCAGCGAGGGGACAATTGAGCAGTTCTTC.

CDR3 nucleotides: TGTGCCAGCAGGAGCAAGACAGGGGAGAGAGAAAAACTGTTTTTT. Protein sequence: CASRSKTGEREKLFF. The chain links TRBV6-1 to TRBJ1-4, with 8 bases lining up with TRBD1. V dropped 6 bases and J dropped 8; count of bases not matched to a gene: 11. Germline CDR1 and CDR2: MNHNS and SASEGT. The CDR3 contains 15 residues.

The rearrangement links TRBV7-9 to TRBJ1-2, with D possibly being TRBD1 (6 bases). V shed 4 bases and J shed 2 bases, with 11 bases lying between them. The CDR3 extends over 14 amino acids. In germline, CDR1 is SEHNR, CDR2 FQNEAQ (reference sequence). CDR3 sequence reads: CASSSWTDNYGYTF. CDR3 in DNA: TGTGCCAGCAGCTCATGGACAGACAACTATGGCTACACCTTC.

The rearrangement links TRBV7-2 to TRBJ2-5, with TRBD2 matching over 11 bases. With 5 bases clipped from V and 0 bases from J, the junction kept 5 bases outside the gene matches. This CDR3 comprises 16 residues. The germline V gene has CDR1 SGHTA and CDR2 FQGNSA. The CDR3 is CASSPTTSGDQETQYF. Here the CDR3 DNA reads TGTGCCAGCAGCCCGACGACTAGCGGGGACCAAGAGACCCAGTACTTC.

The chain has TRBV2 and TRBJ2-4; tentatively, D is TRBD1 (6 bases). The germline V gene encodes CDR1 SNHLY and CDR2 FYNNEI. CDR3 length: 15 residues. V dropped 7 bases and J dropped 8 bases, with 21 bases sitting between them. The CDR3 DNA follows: TGTGCCAGCAAGTCAGGTGTGGGGACATCGTACATTCAGTACTTC. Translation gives CASKSGVGTSYIQYF.

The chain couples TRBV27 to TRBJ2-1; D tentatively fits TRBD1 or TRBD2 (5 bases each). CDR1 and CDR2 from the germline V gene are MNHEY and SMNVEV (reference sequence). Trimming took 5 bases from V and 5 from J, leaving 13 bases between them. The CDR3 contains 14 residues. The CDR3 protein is CASSRGPTDNEQFF. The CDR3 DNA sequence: TGTGCCAGCAGTAGGGGACCAACGGACAATGAGCAGTTCTTC.

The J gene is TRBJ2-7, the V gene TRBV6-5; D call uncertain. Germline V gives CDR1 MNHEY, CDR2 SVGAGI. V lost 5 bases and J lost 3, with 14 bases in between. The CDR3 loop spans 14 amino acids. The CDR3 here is CASSPRTRGYEQYV. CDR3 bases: TGTGCCAGCAGTCCAAGGACCCGCGGCTACGAGCAGTACGTC.

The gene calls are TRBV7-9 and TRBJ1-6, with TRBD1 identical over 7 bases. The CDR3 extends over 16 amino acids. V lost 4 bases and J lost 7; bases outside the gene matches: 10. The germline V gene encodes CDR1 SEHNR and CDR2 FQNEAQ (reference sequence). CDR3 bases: TGTGCCAGCAGCTCCTTGGGGACAGACAAAAATTCACCCCTCCACTTT. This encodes CASSSLGTDKNSPLHF.

CDR3 in amino acids: CASSPLAGRNNEQFF. The CDR3, as DNA: TGTGCCAGCAGCCCCCTAGCGGGGCGGAACAATGAGCAGTTCTTC. The V and J genes are TRBV7-8 and TRBJ2-1; TRBD2 matches 9 bases. The V gene end was trimmed by 5 bases and the J gene end by 5 bases; junction bases not matched to a gene: 7. The germline CDR1 and CDR2 sequences are SGHVS and FQNEAQ. The CDR3 loop spans 15 amino acids. Full variable domain (missing parts from reference TRBV7-8 and TRBJ2-1): GAGVSQSPRYKVAKRGQDVALRCDPISGHVSLFWYQQALGQGPEFLTYFQNEAQLDKSGLPSDRFFAERPEGSVSTLKIQRTQQEDSAVYLCASSPLAGRNNEQFFGPGTRLTVL.

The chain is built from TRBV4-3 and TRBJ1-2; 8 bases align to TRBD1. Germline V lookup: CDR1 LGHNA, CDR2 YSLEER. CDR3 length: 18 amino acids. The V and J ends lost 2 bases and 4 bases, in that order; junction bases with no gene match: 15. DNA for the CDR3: TGCGCCAGCAGCCAATTACCTTTGACAGGGGATGGGAGCTATGGCTACACCTTC. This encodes CASSQLPLTGDGSYGYTF.

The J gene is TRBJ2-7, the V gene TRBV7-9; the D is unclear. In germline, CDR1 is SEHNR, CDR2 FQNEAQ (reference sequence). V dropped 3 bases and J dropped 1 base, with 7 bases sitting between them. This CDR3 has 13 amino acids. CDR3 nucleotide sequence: TGTGCCAGCAGCTTCTCGGCGTCCTACGAGCAGTACTTC. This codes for CASSFSASYEQYF.